Included here is one TCR beta chain sequence, with context. Its target is not known. Authors' methods: Filtering differed since immunoSEQ provided only junctions, with no quality scores. Method: immunoSEQ multiplex PCR; TCRdb's copy keeps in-frame clones and lacks some. The V and J calls and clone size were taken over from that table, and D and trimming were inferred from the DNA. The table records some 680,000 clones, 73% of them present only once. The data stem from a study of shared clonotypes between healthy human individuals. Study conclusions and caveats: Among donors, the sharing of clonotypes was expected to be influenced by sequencing depth. Sequencing of the sorted subsets was shown by rarefaction to be incomplete despite large depth.

This CDR3 has 13 amino acids. Trimming removed 1 base from V and 1 base from J, with 5 bases in between. CDR1 is SGHNT, CDR2 YYREEE, per germline (reference sequence). The rearrangement uses TRBV5-4 and TRBJ1-2, with unresolved D. This TCR was sampled from a young woman in good health. The sequenced sample consisted of memory CD4+ T cells sorted from blood. Noted subset: CD45RA-negative fraction. Here the CDR3 DNA reads TGTGCCAGCAGCTTGCAGGATAACTATGGCTACACCTTC. Amino acids: CASSLQDNYGYTF.